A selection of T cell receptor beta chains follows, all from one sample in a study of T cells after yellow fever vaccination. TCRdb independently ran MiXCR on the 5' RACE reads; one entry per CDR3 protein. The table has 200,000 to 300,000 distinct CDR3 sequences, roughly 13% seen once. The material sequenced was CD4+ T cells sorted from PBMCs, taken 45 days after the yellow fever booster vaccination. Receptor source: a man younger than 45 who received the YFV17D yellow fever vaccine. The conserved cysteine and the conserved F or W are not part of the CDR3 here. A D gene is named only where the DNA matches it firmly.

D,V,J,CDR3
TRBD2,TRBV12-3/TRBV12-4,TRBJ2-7,ASSPRSGGEQY
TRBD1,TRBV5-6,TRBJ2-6,ASSLRTGTSGANVLT
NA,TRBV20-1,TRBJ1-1,SARAGSMNTEAF
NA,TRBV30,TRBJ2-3,AWNSPSSTDTQY
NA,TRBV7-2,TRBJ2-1,ASSHNLGSYNEQF
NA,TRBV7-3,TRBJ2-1,ASSPSDSYNEQF
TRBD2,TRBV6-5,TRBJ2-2,ASSYRTSGVTNTGELF
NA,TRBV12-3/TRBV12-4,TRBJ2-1,ASSDLPWNEQF
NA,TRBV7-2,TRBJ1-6,ASSLNSPLH
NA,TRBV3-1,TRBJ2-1,ASSQPGEFGQSNEQF
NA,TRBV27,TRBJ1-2,ASSPSSRGNYGYT
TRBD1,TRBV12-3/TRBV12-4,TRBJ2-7,ASSLGQGPFDEQY
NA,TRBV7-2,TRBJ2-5,ASSVDSQETQY
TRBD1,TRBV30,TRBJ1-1,AWNPGTGGTEAF
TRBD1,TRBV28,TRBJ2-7,ASSSGGPLTYEQY
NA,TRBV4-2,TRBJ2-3,ASSQKTANTDTQY
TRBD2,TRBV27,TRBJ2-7,ASSGQLAGGCEQY
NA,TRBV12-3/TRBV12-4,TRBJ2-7,ASSLLTGYYEQY
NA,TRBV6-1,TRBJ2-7,ASRRGTATYEQY
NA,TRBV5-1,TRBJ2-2,ASSPLLSNTGELF
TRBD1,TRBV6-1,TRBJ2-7,ASSDRGRYEQY
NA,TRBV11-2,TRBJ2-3,ASSLGLRRLVSTDTQY
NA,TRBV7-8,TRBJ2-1,ASSLVELSRNEQF
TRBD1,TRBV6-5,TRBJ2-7,ASSRPGQGYEQY
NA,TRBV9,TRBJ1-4,ASSVASARVFATNEKLF
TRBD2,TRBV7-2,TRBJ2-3,ASSRRGLASDTQY
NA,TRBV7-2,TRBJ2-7,ASSPKFGAYEQY
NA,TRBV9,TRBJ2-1,ASSPKGYEQF
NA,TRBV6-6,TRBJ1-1,ASIGGGLAEAF
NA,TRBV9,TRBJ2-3,ASSLKWERATDTQY
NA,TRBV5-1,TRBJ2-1,ASNSGATSYSYNEQF
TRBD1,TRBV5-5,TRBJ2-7,ASSFPTGGFDEQY
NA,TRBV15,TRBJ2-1,ATSRDRKAPRLF
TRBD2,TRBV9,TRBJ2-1,ASSALGSGRNGEQF
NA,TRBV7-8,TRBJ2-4,ASSLGGGASKNIQY
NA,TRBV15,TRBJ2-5,ATSTESGETQY
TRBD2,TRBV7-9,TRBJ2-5,ASRGTSGRETQY
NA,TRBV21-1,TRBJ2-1,ASSIPGLAGGGGIYNEQF
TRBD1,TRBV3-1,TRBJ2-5,ASSQPGQIEETQY
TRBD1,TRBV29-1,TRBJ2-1,SVRGQTYNEQF
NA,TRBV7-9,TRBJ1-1,ASSLVVSRDTEAF
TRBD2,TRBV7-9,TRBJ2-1,ASSTAGTRVNEQF
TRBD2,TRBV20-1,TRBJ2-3,SARDIGLAGKTDTQY